At least ten counts were recorded for the clone carrying this T cell receptor (beta chain). Its matching antigen is unknown. The entry originates in a study of blood T cells in healthy people across ages. Study-wide points: Naive T cell percentage strongly correlated with TCR beta diversity. Across the age range, TCR beta diversity per million T cells fell in a roughly linear way.

The authors ran a second PCR of about 7 to 12 cycles using a sample-barcoded 5' primer and a J-beta primer mix. Researchers report that a template-switch adaptor with 12 random nucleotides tagged each cDNA molecule. MiXCR, applied by TCRdb to the 5' RACE reads, yields one record per CDR3 protein. The profile shows over a million distinct CDR3 sequences, more than 40% of them singletons. V trimming: 0 bases; J trimming: 5 bases; junction bases outside the gene matches: 8. Per germline, CDR1 LNHNV and CDR2 YYDKDF (reference sequence). The CDR3 runs to 18 residues. The TCR comes from a woman aged 55-75 years in good health. The sequenced material came from blood. The genes are TRBV15 and TRBJ2-5; 14 bases match TRBD2. The DNA of the CDR3 is TGTGCCACCAGCAGAGATCCCCGACTAGCGGGAGGGGAGGAGACCCAGTACTTC. Amino acids: CATSRDPRLAGGEETQYF.